This T cell receptor beta chain emerged from a study of CD8+ T cells in alopecia areata. V was shortened by 4 bases and J by 3 bases, with 14 bases between the two germline ends. This CDR3 has 15 amino acids. Germline V CDR1 and CDR2: SGHTA, FQGNSA. With respect to this clone: The antigen is unknown.

Study-wide points: Lesional scalp, especially alopecia totalis/universalis, showed higher clonality than normal scalp.

After isolation, RNA underwent reverse transcription to generate cDNA as the sequencing template. Assay: immunoSEQ multiplex PCR; the TCRdb copy retains only in-frame clones and omits some. The table shows about 130,000 clones, with 49% occurring only once. The chain links TRBV7-2 to TRBJ2-3; tentatively, D is TRBD1 (6 bases). Sequencing was performed on CD8+ T cells sorted from blood, taken at week 0. The source is a human donor with alopecia areata. The chain's CDR3 is CASSSTGRITDTQYF. The DNA for the CDR3 is TGTGCCAGCAGCTCGACAGGCCGGATAACAGATACGCAGTATTTT.